This TCR beta chain came from a study of CD8 T cells in Susac syndrome. Random-hexamer reverse transcription was applied to roughly 0.45 to 1 ug RNA. In TCRdb, the immunoSEQ multiplex PCR reads were re-called with MiXCR into one record per CDR3 protein. Here the sample spans 200,000 to 250,000 distinct CDR3 sequences, 90% to 95% being singletons. The germline V gene encodes CDR1 DFQATT and CDR2 SNEGSKA (reference sequence). Trimming cost V 4 bases and J 4 bases, with 11 bases left between them. CDR3 size: 13 residues. This clonotype was obtained from a human donor with multiple sclerosis. V gene TRBV20-1 combines with J gene TRBJ1-3, with D perhaps matching TRBD1 (6 bases). Sequencing input: CD8+ T cells from PBMCs. This CDR3 reads CSAIPDRGNTIYF. The DNA of the CDR3 is TGCAGTGCTATACCGGACAGAGGAAACACCATATATTTT.